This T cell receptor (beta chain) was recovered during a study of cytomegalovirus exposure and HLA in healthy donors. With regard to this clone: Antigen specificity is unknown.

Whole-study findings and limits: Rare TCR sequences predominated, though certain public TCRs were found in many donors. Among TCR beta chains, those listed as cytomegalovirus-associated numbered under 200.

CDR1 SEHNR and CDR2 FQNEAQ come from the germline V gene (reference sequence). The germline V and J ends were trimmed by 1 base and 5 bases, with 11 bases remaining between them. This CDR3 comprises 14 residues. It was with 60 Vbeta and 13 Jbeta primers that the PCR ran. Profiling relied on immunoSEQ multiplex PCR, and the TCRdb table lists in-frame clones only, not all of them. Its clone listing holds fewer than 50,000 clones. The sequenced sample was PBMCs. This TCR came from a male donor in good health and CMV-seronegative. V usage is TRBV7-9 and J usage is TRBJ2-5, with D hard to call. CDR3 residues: CASSLGLATETQYF. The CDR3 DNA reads TGTGCCAGCAGCTTAGGGTTAGCCACGGAGACCCAGTACTTC.